The 31 T cell receptor beta chains listed next were all sequenced from one sample in a study of blood T cell repertoires in COVID-19. Repertoires were generated with immunoSEQ multiplex PCR, while TCRdb's copy carries only in-frame clones and drops some. The repertoire holds 40,000 to 50,000 clones, with approximately 90% as singletons. Sequenced material: peripheral blood. These receptors all stem from a man between 65 and 85 years old with acute or convalescent COVID-19.

This chain links TRBV6-5 with TRBJ1-5, with D possibly matching TRBD1 (6 bases). Germline CDR1 and CDR2: MNHEY and SVGAGI. This CDR3 has 14 residues. The ends were cut back, 8 bases at V and 0 bases at J, with 11 bases in the middle. In DNA, the CDR3 is TGTGCCAGCCGCGGACAGTCTAGCAATCAGCCCCAGCATTTT. Translation gives CASRGQSSNQPQHF.

V gene TRBV19 combines with J gene TRBJ2-7; 10 nucleotides agree with TRBD1. The CDR3 totals 15 residues. The J segment lost 3 bases and the V segment lost 7 bases, leaving 9 bases of the junction unmatched. Germline lookup yields CDR1 LNHDA and CDR2 SQIVND (reference sequence). The CDR3 here is CASTPSRDRGYEQYF. The CDR3 bases are TGTGCCAGTACCCCAAGCCGGGACAGGGGCTACGAGCAGTACTTC.

The chain employs TRBV11-2 and TRBJ1-3, with 8 bases aligning to TRBD1. The CDR3 has 20 amino acids. J was trimmed by 1 base and V by 0 bases; bases with no gene match: 14. Germline V CDR1 and CDR2: SGHAT, FQNNGV. The CDR3 reads CASSLDGVRGTGYSGNTIYF. For the CDR3, the DNA is TGTGCCAGCAGCTTAGACGGTGTTCGGGGGACAGGTTATTCTGGAAACACCATATATTTT.

The rearrangement uses TRBV11-2 and TRBJ1-2, with D tentatively TRBD1 (6 bases). The CDR3 sequence is 13 residues long. Germline loops: CDR1 SGHAT, CDR2 FQNNGV. Trimming cost V 5 bases and J 2 bases, with 9 bases left between them. As DNA, the CDR3 is TGTGCCAGCAGCCAGGACAGCAACTATGGCTACACCTTC. It specifies CASSQDSNYGYTF.

The CDR3 DNA follows: TGTGCCAGTACCCATCTCCGACAGGGCTATTCAACTAATGAAAAACTGTTTTTT. Its protein product is CASTHLRQGYSTNEKLFF. V and J are TRBV19 and TRBJ1-4, with 7 bases that match TRBD1. Germline CDR1 reads LNHDA; CDR2 reads SQIVND (reference sequence). The CDR3 totals 18 residues. The V segment lost 7 bases and the J segment 0 bases; nucleotides outside the gene matches: 14.

This chain joins TRBV4-1 and TRBJ2-7, with TRBD1 matching over 10 bases. This CDR3 has 14 amino acids. With 4 bases clipped from V and 2 bases from J, the junction kept 2 bases outside the gene matches. From germline, CDR1 is MGHRA and CDR2 YSYEKL. CDR3 protein: CASSPGTGAYEQYF. CDR3 DNA sequence: TGCGCCAGCAGCCCTGGGACAGGGGCCTACGAGCAGTACTTC.

The V and J genes are TRBV7-9 and TRBJ1-1; no firm D call. The CDR3 loop spans 17 amino acids. CDR1 and CDR2 from the germline V gene are SEHNR and FQNEAQ (reference sequence). Trimming took off 4 bases at V and 1 base at J, with 19 bases between the two ends. The CDR3, as DNA: TGTGCCAGCAGCTCAACACGGTCAGCTAGGTCGAACACTGAAGCTTTCTTT. It codes for CASSSTRSARSNTEAFF.

V usage is TRBV5-1 and J usage is TRBJ2-1; 10 nucleotides align to TRBD1. This CDR3 contains 13 residues. J was trimmed by 7 bases and V by 4 bases; bases with no gene match: 2. Germline-derived CDR1 and CDR2 are SGHRS and YFSETQ. The CDR3 is CASSPGQGNEQFF. CDR3 sequence (DNA): TGCGCCAGCAGCCCGGGACAGGGGAATGAGCAGTTCTTC.

V and J are TRBV6-5 and TRBJ2-7, with TRBD2 as a possible D gene (5 bases). V lost 8 bases, J lost 6 bases, and 11 bases lay in between. The CDR3 is 11 amino acids. Germline-derived CDR1 and CDR2 are MNHEY and SVGAGI. CDR3 in DNA: TGTGCCAGCGGCCGGGAAGGCGAGCAGTACTTC. Translating it yields CASGREGEQYF.

The chain couples TRBV28 to TRBJ2-3; 13 bases line up with TRBD2. The CDR3 length is 16 residues. The V gene's germline CDR1 is MDHEN and CDR2 SYDVKM. V trimming: 3 bases; J trimming: 0 bases; junction bases outside the gene matches: 0. The CDR3 sequence: CASSLGLAGSTDTQYF. As DNA, the CDR3 is TGTGCCAGCAGTTTGGGACTAGCGGGGAGCACAGATACGCAGTATTTT.

The chain links TRBV7-9 to TRBJ2-5; possibly TRBD1 for D (6 bases). V lost 4 bases to trimming and J lost 5 bases, with 17 bases between them. The CDR3 spans 15 residues. CDR1 and CDR2 (germline): SEHNR, FQNEAQ (reference sequence). CDR3: CASSSPPGEFETQYF. The CDR3 DNA reads as TGTGCCAGCAGCTCCCCCCCAGGGGAGTTTGAGACCCAGTACTTC.

V gene TRBV3-1 (or the pseudogene TRBV3-2) combines with J gene TRBJ1-3; 9 nucleotides align to TRBD1. The end of the DNA is better explained by TRBJ2-2, so the J call may be wrong. Germline V gene lookup returns CDR1 LGHDT and CDR2 YNNKEL (reference sequence). CDR3 length: 15 amino acids. The CDR3 is CASSSGTGLFGELFF. The CDR3 nucleotides read TGTGCCAGCAGTTCCGGGACAGGGCTTTTCGGGGAGCTGTTTTTT.

The chain couples TRBV4-3 to TRBJ1-6; D is perhaps TRBD1 (6 bases). The CDR3 length is 13 residues. V gave up 6 bases and J gave up 10 bases, with 13 bases separating them. Per the germline V gene, CDR1 is LGHNA and CDR2 is YSLEER. CDR3 nucleotides: TGCGCCAGCAGTCTCACAGGGACCTCACCCCTCCACTTT. It translates to CASSLTGTSPLHF.

The chain uses TRBV5-1 and TRBJ1-1; 9 bases line up with TRBD1. Germline trimming cut 8 bases from V and 4 bases from J; bases unmatched to any gene: 9. Germline V gene data show CDR1 as SGHRS and CDR2 as YFSETQ. The CDR3 loop spans 14 amino acids. The CDR3 is CASTQGAFGTEAFF. In nucleotides, the CDR3 is TGCGCCAGTACACAGGGGGCGTTTGGCACTGAAGCTTTCTTT. Full variable domain (rest looked up from reference TRBV5-1 and TRBJ1-1): KAGVTQTPRYLIKTRGQQVTLSCSPISGHRSVSWYQQTPGQGLQFLFEYFSETQRNKGNFPGRFSGRQFSNSRSEMNVSTLELGDSALYLCASTQGAFGTEAFFGQGTRLTVV.

This clone was counted a single time. The rearrangement links TRBV6-4 to TRBJ2-1, with TRBD2 matching over 12 bases. V shed 6 bases and J 9 bases; nucleotides not matched to a gene: 12. CDR3 length equals 16 residues. Germline lookup yields CDR1 MRHNA and CDR2 SNTAGT. CDR3 sequence (DNA): TGTGCCAGCAGCCCCGGACTAGCGGGGTTTGGAGGTGAGCAGTTCTTC. Protein sequence: CASSPGLAGFGGEQFF.

J is TRBJ2-1 and V is TRBV6-4; 11 nucleotides line up with TRBD2. V lost 2 bases to trimming and J lost 4 bases; unmatched junction nucleotides: 7. Germline V gene data show CDR1 as MRHNA and CDR2 as SNTAGT. The CDR3 extends over 17 amino acids. The CDR3: CASSDAPGTSGYNEQFF. In nucleotides, the CDR3 is TGTGCCAGCAGTGACGCCCCAGGGACTAGCGGATACAATGAGCAGTTCTTC.

J is TRBJ2-1 and V is TRBV19, with D perhaps matching TRBD2 (6 bases). Germline V gene lookup returns CDR1 LNHDA and CDR2 SQIVND (reference sequence). Trimming took off 11 bases at V and 3 bases at J, with 14 bases between the two ends. This CDR3 contains 13 residues. DNA of the CDR3: TGTGCCGCCCGGGGCGGGATCTACAATGAGCAGTTCTTC. This sequence encodes CAARGGIYNEQFF. Based on the CDR3 plus reference TRBV19 and TRBJ2-1, the full variable domain is DGGITQSPKYLFRKEGQNVTLSCEQNLNHDAMYWYRQDPGQGLRLIYYSQIVNDFQKGDIAEGYSVSREKKESFPLTVTSAQKNPTAFYLCAARGGIYNEQFFGPGTRLTVL.

This chain links TRBV5-1 with TRBJ1-2; tentative D call: TRBD1 (6 bases). This CDR3 has 14 amino acids. The V gene's germline CDR1 is SGHRS and CDR2 YFSETQ. V lost 0 bases and J lost 3, with 9 bases in between. The CDR3 is CASSLGDTHYGYTF. CDR3 bases: TGCGCCAGCAGCTTGGGGGACACCCACTATGGCTACACCTTC.

The rearrangement uses TRBV7-9 and TRBJ2-4; possibly TRBD2 for D (5 bases). Germline CDR1 and CDR2: SEHNR and FQNEAQ (reference sequence). The CDR3 is 15 residues long. Trimming took 2 bases from V and 0 from J, leaving 8 bases between them. The CDR3 DNA reads TGTGCCAGCAGCTTAAGCGGTTTAGCCAAAAACATTCAGTACTTC. Translation gives CASSLSGLAKNIQYF.

The V gene is TRBV29-1, the J gene TRBJ2-3; 11 nucleotides align to TRBD2. V trimming: 4 bases; J trimming: 0 bases; junction bases outside the gene matches: 12. Per germline, CDR1 SQVTM and CDR2 ANQGSEA. This CDR3 comprises 18 residues. The CDR3 bases are TGCAGCGTTGTCGACGCTCTAGCGGGGGGCCTCAGCACAGATACGCAGTATTTT. Translating it yields CSVVDALAGGLSTDTQYF.

The chain has TRBV2 and TRBJ1-4, with 7 bases aligning to TRBD1. Germline V gives CDR1 SNHLY, CDR2 FYNNEI. The CDR3 extends over 16 amino acids. Trimming at V came to 5 bases and at J to 6 bases, leaving 12 bases not matched to a gene. Written as DNA, the CDR3 is TGTGCCAGCAGTCCCCCGCTCGACAGGGTATATGAAAAACTGTTTTTT. This encodes CASSPPLDRVYEKLFF.

The chain employs TRBV27 and TRBJ1-6; D might be TRBD1 (6 bases). The V end was cut by 2 bases, the J end by 7 bases, with 9 bases between. Germline assignment: CDR1 MNHEY and CDR2 SMNVEV (reference sequence). The CDR3 runs 14 residues. The CDR3, as DNA: TGTGCCAGCAGTTTACCAGGGGAGAATTCACCCCTCCACTTT. Its translation: CASSLPGENSPLHF.

This chain uses TRBV6-5 with TRBJ1-4; 8 positions match TRBD1. J lost 7 bases, V lost 7 bases, and 5 bases had no gene match. Per germline, CDR1 MNHEY and CDR2 SVGAGI. CDR3 length: 13 amino acids. The CDR3 nucleotides are TGTGCCAGCAAACTAGGACAGGGTGAAAAACTGTTTTTT. This sequence encodes CASKLGQGEKLFF.

The rearrangement joins TRBV6-5 to TRBJ1-5; TRBD1 agrees at 8 bases. Germline lookup yields CDR1 MNHEY and CDR2 SVGAGI. The CDR3 is made up of 15 amino acids. Losses at the gene ends were 6 bases for V and 7 bases for J; bases not matched to a gene: 11. CDR3 nucleotides: TGTGCCAGCAGAAAGGGACAGGACGTTGAACAGCCCCAGCATTTT. This gives the protein CASRKGQDVEQPQHF.

This CDR3 is CASSLGQGAYEQYF. The CDR3 bases are TGTGCCAGCAGCTTAGGGCAGGGGGCGTACGAGCAGTACTTC. The rearrangement joins TRBV7-9 to TRBJ2-7; 8 bases are a match to TRBD1. CDR1 and CDR2 from the germline V gene are SEHNR and FQNEAQ (reference sequence). Trimming cost V 1 base and J 4 bases; bases outside gene matches: 3. The CDR3 spans 14 residues.

This clone was recorded only once. The chain combines TRBV9 with TRBJ2-7; TRBD2 might be the D (5 bases). Per germline, CDR1 SGDLS and CDR2 YYNGEE. Trimming took off 0 bases at V and 5 bases at J, with 12 bases between the two ends. The CDR3 totals 14 residues. The CDR3 is CASSVGGRGHEQYF. The DNA of the CDR3 is TGTGCCAGCAGCGTAGGGGGAAGAGGGCACGAGCAGTACTTC.

This sequence joins TRBV4-3 and TRBJ1-3; 12 bases map to TRBD1. The CDR3 covers 16 residues. Germline V lookup: CDR1 LGHNA, CDR2 YSLEER. Trimming took 2 bases from V and 4 from J; bases not matched to a gene: 3. This chain's CDR3 is CASSQRGTGGGNTIYF. In DNA, the CDR3 is TGCGCCAGCAGCCAAAGGGGGACAGGGGGCGGAAACACCATATATTTT.

The chain recombines TRBV19 with TRBJ1-1; D is unclear. The germline CDR1 and CDR2 sequences are LNHDA and SQIVND (reference sequence). The CDR3 consists of 16 residues. V gave up 7 bases and J gave up 3 bases, with 21 bases separating them. CDR3 sequence: CASTLSPGRGDTEAFF. CDR3 nucleotides: TGTGCCAGTACTTTATCTCCGGGAAGAGGCGACACTGAAGCTTTCTTT.

The rearrangement joins TRBV5-6 to TRBJ2-1; D may be TRBD2 (7 bases). V lost 2 bases, J lost 0 bases, and 12 bases lay in between. The germline CDR1 and CDR2 sequences are SGHDT and YYEEEE. The CDR3 is 16 residues long. In nucleotides, the CDR3 is TGTGCCAGCAGCTTATGGAGGGGGGGCTCCTACAATGAGCAGTTCTTC. Translated, it gives CASSLWRGGSYNEQFF.

V is TRBV7-2 and J is TRBJ2-1; D not certain. V lost 7 bases, J lost 4 bases, and 17 bases lay in between. This CDR3 comprises 15 residues. CDR1 SGHTA and CDR2 FQGNSA come from the germline V gene. The CDR3 DNA follows: TGTGCCAGCACCCTAATCCTCGGCGGATACAATGAGCAGTTCTTC. Amino acid sequence: CASTLILGGYNEQFF.

The chain combines TRBV7-3 with TRBJ2-1; TRBD2 matches at 9 bases. Per the germline V gene, CDR1 is SGHTA and CDR2 is FQGTGA. With 8 bases clipped from V and 0 bases from J, the junction kept 8 bases outside the gene matches. This CDR3 has 16 residues. This CDR3 is CASSRSGGSSYNEQFF. Here the CDR3 DNA reads TGTGCCAGCTCCCGTAGCGGGGGCTCCTCCTACAATGAGCAGTTCTTC.